The 21 T cell receptor beta chains in this list originate from one sample, sequenced in a study of siplizumab effects on memory and regulatory T cells. TCRdb keeps only in-frame clones here, not all; method: immunoSEQ multiplex PCR. The table shows 85,000 to 130,000 clones, with roughly 94% occurring only once. The source material was Tregs sorted from blood. Source of these receptors: a human donor in good health.

The rearrangement joins TRBV18 to TRBJ2-5; TRBD1 matches 8 bases. There are 15 residues in the CDR3. V gave up 1 base and J gave up 5 bases; unmatched junction bases: 6. Germline V gives CDR1 KGHSH, CDR2 LQKENI. This chain's CDR3 is CASSPLRQGRETQYF. The CDR3 DNA is TGTGCCAGCTCACCACTAAGACAGGGGCGGGAGACCCAGTACTTC.

The chain combines TRBV27 with TRBJ2-1; 11 nucleotides match TRBD2. Trimming removed 8 bases from V and 8 bases from J; junction bases left unmatched: 14. Germline values: CDR1 MNHEY, CDR2 SMNVEV (reference sequence). This CDR3 is built from 16 residues. CDR3 sequence reads: CASQRLAGTGAHEQFF. CDR3 nucleotides: TGTGCCAGCCAAAGACTAGCGGGAACGGGGGCCCATGAGCAGTTCTTC.

The chain joins TRBV10-3 to TRBJ1-4, with D uncertain. Germline V gene data show CDR1 as ENHRY and CDR2 as SYGVKD. This CDR3 is 13 amino acids long. Trimming removed 0 bases from V and 5 bases from J, with 4 bases in between. The CDR3 is CAISESRNEKLFF. CDR3 DNA: TGTGCCATCAGTGAGTCAAGGAATGAAAAACTGTTTTTT.

The chain carries TRBV10-3 and TRBJ2-5; the match to TRBD2 covers 13 bases. Germline CDR1 ENHRY, CDR2 SYGVKD. Trimming took 6 bases from V and 4 from J; bases not matched to a gene: 20. The CDR3 sequence is 20 residues long. CDR3 amino acids: CAIRDSGTSGADRRLETQYF. Here the CDR3 DNA reads TGTGCCATCAGGGACTCCGGGACTAGCGGGGCAGATCGACGCCTAGAGACCCAGTACTTC.

This clone was counted a few times. This chain joins TRBV11-1 and TRBJ2-1, with 10 nucleotides matching TRBD2. The germline CDR1 and CDR2 sequences are SGHAT and FQDESV (reference sequence). V gave up 0 bases and J gave up 8 bases; unmatched junction bases: 16. The CDR3 is made up of 19 amino acids. CDR3 amino acids: CASSLALVGLAGAGDEQFF. The CDR3 coding sequence is TGTGCCAGCAGCTTAGCACTAGTCGGCCTAGCGGGAGCAGGCGATGAGCAGTTCTTC.

The chain carries TRBV19 and TRBJ2-2, with 7 bases aligning to TRBD2. Trimming cost V 8 bases and J 4 bases; bases outside gene matches: 7. This CDR3 contains 14 residues. The V gene's germline CDR1 is LNHDA and CDR2 SQIVND (reference sequence). CDR3 loop: CASAGGRGTGELFF. CDR3 in DNA: TGTGCCAGTGCCGGTGGGAGGGGCACCGGGGAGCTGTTTTTT.

The chain has TRBV6-5 and TRBJ2-1, with 7 bases aligning to TRBD1. Germline-derived CDR1 and CDR2 are MNHEY and SVGAGI. Losses at the gene ends were 9 bases for V and 7 bases for J; bases not matched to a gene: 6. The CDR3 is 12 amino acids. The CDR3 is CARGRGKNEQFF. CDR3 nucleotide sequence: TGTGCCAGGGGCAGGGGGAAAAATGAGCAGTTCTTC.

This clone was found once. The chain employs TRBV6-1 and TRBJ2-7; D is possibly TRBD1 or TRBD2 (5 bases each). The CDR3 runs to 14 residues. V dropped 5 bases and J dropped 5 bases, with 16 bases sitting between them. Germline V CDR1 and CDR2: MNHNS, SASEGT. The DNA of the CDR3 is TGTGCCAGCAGTAACGGGGCTCCCCGGGACGAGCAGTACTTC. It is translated as CASSNGAPRDEQYF.

In this sample, this clone turned up once. The junction does not match germline at one end; this may be a read error. This sequence joins TRBV5-1 and TRBJ2-3, with a tentative D call TRBD1 (6 bases). CDR1 and CDR2 from the germline V gene are SGHRS and YFSETQ. The CDR3 contains 16 residues. CDR3 in amino acids: CASSLIKGVSTDTQYF. In DNA form, the CDR3 reads TGTGCCAGCAGCTTGATAAAGGGGGTTAGCACAGATACGCAGTATTTT.

This rearrangement joins TRBV10-2 to TRBJ1-5, with 7 positions matching TRBD1. Germline V lookup: CDR1 WSHSY, CDR2 SAAADI. The V and J ends lost 0 bases and 4 bases, in that order; junction bases with no gene match: 3. The length of the CDR3 is 15 residues. In DNA, the CDR3 is TGCGCCAGCAGTGAGTCGGGACAGAGAAATCAGCCCCAGCATTTT. Protein sequence: CASSESGQRNQPQHF.

The chain couples TRBV23-1 to TRBJ1-4; a possible D gene is TRBD1 (5 bases). TRBV23-1 is an ORF; its function is uncertain. CDR3 length: 14 residues. CDR3 DNA: TGCGTGCCGGGGGATCTACCCACTAATGAAAAACTGTTTTTT. Its protein is CVPGDLPTNEKLFF.

The chain couples TRBV7-6 to TRBJ2-3; possibly TRBD2 for D (6 bases). Germline V gene sequence: CDR1 SGHVS, CDR2 FNYEAQ. V was shortened by 3 bases and J by 1 base, with 11 bases between the two germline ends. The CDR3 covers 15 residues. The CDR3 bases are TGTGCCAGCAGCTTGGGGACTCTCGGCACAGATACGCAGTATTTT. Translated: CASSLGTLGTDTQYF.

This clone has a single count. The chain uses TRBV5-6 and TRBJ1-5, with unresolved D. V lost 0 bases and J 9 bases, leaving 16 bases between the germline ends. The CDR3 is made up of 15 amino acids. CDR1 is SGHDT and CDR2 is YYEEEE in the germline V gene. DNA for the CDR3: TGTGCCAGCAGCTTGGGGGGTGATCCGGTTTGGCCCCAGCATTTT. Its protein is CASSLGGDPVWPQHF.

The J gene is TRBJ2-7, the V gene TRBV5-1; D possibly corresponds to TRBD1 (6 bases). The V gene's germline CDR1 is SGHRS and CDR2 YFSETQ. The length of the CDR3 is 16 residues. The V gene lost 3 bases and the J gene lost 0 bases, with 16 bases spanning the gap. The CDR3, as DNA: TGCGCCAGCAGCTCCACTACAGGGCTGTCCTCCTACGAGCAGTACTTC. Translating gives CASSSTTGLSSYEQYF.

The chain joins TRBV7-9 to TRBJ1-3; 8 positions agree with TRBD1. Germline loops: CDR1 SEHNR, CDR2 FQNEAQ (reference sequence). Trimming cost V 3 bases and J 2 bases; bases outside gene matches: 6. The CDR3 sequence is 16 residues long. In DNA, the CDR3 is TGTGCCAGCAGCTTGCTCCTACAGGGGGCTGGAAACACCATATATTTT. It codes for CASSLLLQGAGNTIYF.

The chain has TRBV27 and TRBJ1-2, with 11 bases aligning to TRBD1. The ends lost 0 bases at V and 7 bases at J; junction bases unmatched: 4. Germline lookup yields CDR1 MNHEY and CDR2 SMNVEV (reference sequence). This CDR3 spans 15 amino acids. CDR3 sequence: CASSLSPGTGGGYTF. CDR3 bases: TGTGCCAGCAGTTTATCACCCGGGACAGGGGGTGGCTACACCTTC.

This sequence joins TRBV29-1 and TRBJ2-2, with a possible D match to TRBD1 (6 bases). CDR3 length equals 13 residues. V lost 3 bases and J lost 6, with 11 bases in between. The germline CDR1 and CDR2 sequences are SQVTM and ANQGSEA. This CDR3 is CSVDRGGSGELFF. The CDR3 nucleotides read TGCAGCGTTGACAGGGGTGGCTCCGGGGAGCTGTTTTTT.

The CDR3 spells CASSRTGRWGSEQYF. The CDR3 nucleotides are TGTGCCAGCAGTAGAACAGGGAGGTGGGGTTCCGAGCAGTACTTC. The V and J genes are TRBV27 and TRBJ2-7; D may be TRBD1 or TRBD2 (6 bases each). Germline CDR1 and CDR2: MNHEY and SMNVEV (reference sequence). The V end lost 5 bases, the J end lost 6 bases, and 20 bases lay between the germline ends. The CDR3 runs to 15 residues.

The V and J genes are TRBV5-1 and TRBJ1-6, with 12 bases lining up with TRBD1. From germline, CDR1 is SGHRS and CDR2 YFSETQ. The V gene end was trimmed by 5 bases and the J gene end by 6 bases; junction bases not matched to a gene: 9. CDR3 length equals 17 residues. The CDR3 coding sequence is TGCGCCAGCAGAATGCCGGGACAGGGGGCTTCTAATTCACCCCTCCACTTT. The encoded protein is CASRMPGQGASNSPLHF.

V and J are TRBV5-1 and TRBJ2-1, with D perhaps TRBD1 (6 bases). CDR1 and CDR2 from the germline V gene are SGHRS and YFSETQ. V lost 2 bases to trimming and J lost 5 bases, with 8 bases between them. The CDR3 totals 13 residues. The CDR3 loop is CASSLRTDNEQFF. The CDR3 DNA follows: TGCGCCAGCAGCTTAAGGACAGACAATGAGCAGTTCTTC.

The chain combines TRBV28 with TRBJ2-2; 7 nucleotides align to TRBD2. Germline V gene sequence: CDR1 MDHEN, CDR2 SYDVKM. V was clipped by 3 bases and J by 3 bases; unmatched bases: 7. The CDR3 is made up of 16 amino acids. Here the CDR3 DNA reads TGTGCCAGCAGTTTGACGAGCGGGGCTTACACCGGGGAGCTGTTTTTT. Amino acids: CASSLTSGAYTGELFF.